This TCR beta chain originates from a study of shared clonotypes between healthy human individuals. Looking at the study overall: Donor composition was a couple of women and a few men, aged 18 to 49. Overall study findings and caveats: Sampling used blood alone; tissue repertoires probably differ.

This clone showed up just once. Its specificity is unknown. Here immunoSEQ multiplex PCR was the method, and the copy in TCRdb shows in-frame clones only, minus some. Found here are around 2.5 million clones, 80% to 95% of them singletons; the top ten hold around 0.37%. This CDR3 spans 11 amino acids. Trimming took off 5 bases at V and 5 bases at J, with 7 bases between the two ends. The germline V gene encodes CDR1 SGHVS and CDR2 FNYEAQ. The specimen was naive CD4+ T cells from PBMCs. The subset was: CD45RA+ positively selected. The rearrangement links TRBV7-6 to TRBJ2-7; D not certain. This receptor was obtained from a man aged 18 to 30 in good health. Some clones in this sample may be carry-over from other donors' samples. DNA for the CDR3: TGTGCCAGCAGCCCCGTCGACGAGCAGTACTTC. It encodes CASSPVDEQYF.